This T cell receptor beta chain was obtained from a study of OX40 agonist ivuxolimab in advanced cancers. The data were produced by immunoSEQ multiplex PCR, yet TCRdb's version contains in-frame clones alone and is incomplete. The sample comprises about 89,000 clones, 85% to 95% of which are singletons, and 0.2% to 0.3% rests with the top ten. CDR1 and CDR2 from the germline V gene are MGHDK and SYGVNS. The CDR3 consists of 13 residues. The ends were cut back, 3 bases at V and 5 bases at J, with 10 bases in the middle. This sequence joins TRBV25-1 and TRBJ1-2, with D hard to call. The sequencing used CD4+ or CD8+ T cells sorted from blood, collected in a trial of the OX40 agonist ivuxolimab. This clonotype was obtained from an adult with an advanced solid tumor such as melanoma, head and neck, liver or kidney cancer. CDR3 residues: CASSDFGPYGYTF. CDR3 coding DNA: TGTGCCAGCAGTGATTTCGGGCCGTATGGCTACACCTTC.